Listed below are T cell receptor beta chains from one sample, sequenced in a study of cytomegalovirus exposure and HLA in healthy donors. Profiled with immunoSEQ multiplex PCR; TCRdb holds only in-frame clones, not every one. This sample contains around 200,000 clones. The sequenced material came from PBMCs. The receptors come from a girl aged 2 to 10 in good health and CMV-seropositive. Each CDR3 is given with its conserved first and last residue. A D gene is named only where the DNA matches it firmly.

>TRBD2|TRBV6-1|TRBJ2-5
TGTGCCAGCAGTGAGTTTTCCCTAGCGGGAGTTCGAGGGGAGACCCAGTACTTC
CASSEFSLAGVRGETQYF
>TRBD2|TRBV19|TRBJ2-3
TGTGCCAGTAGTATGAGAGGGACTAACGCAGATACGCAGTATTTT
CASSMRGTNADTQYF
>.|TRBV28|TRBJ1-6
TGTGCCAGCAGCCCCGGAGTCTATAATTCACCCCTCCACTTT
CASSPGVYNSPLHF
>.|TRBV28|TRBJ2-7
TGTGCCAGCAGGGTCGGACAGTCCTACGAGCAGTACTTC
CASRVGQSYEQYF
>.|TRBV27|TRBJ1-1
TGTGCCAGCAGTTTTGGTAGAAGCACTGAAGCTTTCTTT
CASSFGRSTEAFF
>.|TRBV6-1|TRBJ2-3
TGTGCCAGCAGTGATCCCTCGCTGAGGGGCACAGATACGCAGTATTTT
CASSDPSLRGTDTQYF
>TRBD2|TRBV27|TRBJ2-5
TGTGCCAGCAGAGAAGCGGGAGGGCAAGAGACCCAGTACTTC
CASREAGGQETQYF
>.|TRBV11-2|TRBJ2-5
TGTGCCAGCAGCTTAGGGGCCGGGGTCCAAGAGACCCAGTACTTC
CASSLGAGVQETQYF
>.|TRBV4-2|TRBJ1-2
TGTGCCAGCAGCCCCGGAGCAGGGGGCTACACCTTC
CASSPGAGGYTF
>.|TRBV6-1|TRBJ2-2
TGTGCCAGCACCGAGAGGGCAGCCGGGGAGCTGTTTTTT
CASTERAAGELFF
>TRBD1|TRBV28|TRBJ1-1
TGTGCCAGCAGTTTGCAGGGGGTGGACACTGAAGCTTTCTTT
CASSLQGVDTEAFF
>.|TRBV6-6|TRBJ2-7
TGTGCCAGCAGTTACTCGAATAGCTGGTTCTACGAGCAGTACTTC
CASSYSNSWFYEQYF
>TRBD1|TRBV9|TRBJ1-5
TGTGCCAGCAGCGGGGGGACAGGGTCAGATCAGCCCCAGCATTTT
CASSGGTGSDQPQHF
>.|TRBV27|TRBJ2-7
TGTGCCAGCAGTTTATCAGAGCGGTACGAGCAGTACTTC
CASSLSERYEQYF
>.|TRBV9|TRBJ1-2
TGTGCCAGCAGCGTAGTCCGGGATCCAAGATATGGCTACACCTTC
CASSVVRDPRYGYTF
>TRBD1|TRBV19|TRBJ1-5
TGTGCCAGTAGTACCACCTGGGACAGGGGAAGTCAGCCCCAGCATTTT
CASSTTWDRGSQPQHF
>.|TRBV29-1|TRBJ1-3
TGCAGCGTTGCTCTCTCTGGAAACACCATATATTTT
CSVALSGNTIYF
>TRBD1|TRBV5-1|TRBJ2-1
TGCGCCAGCAGCTTACCGGGACAGGGAAGCTACAATGAGCAGTTCTTC
CASSLPGQGSYNEQFF
>.|TRBV19|TRBJ2-7
TGTGCCAGTAGTATTGGTATGAGGTCCTACGAGCAGTACTTC
CASSIGMRSYEQYF
>.|TRBV2|TRBJ2-5
TGTGCCAGCAAAGTCACTAGACAAGAGACCCAGTACTTC
CASKVTRQETQYF
>.|TRBV28|TRBJ1-1
TGTGCCAGCAGTTTATTCGCAGAAACCAAGTATTACCACACTGAAGCTTTCTTT
CASSLFAETKYYHTEAFF
>.|TRBV18|TRBJ1-1
TGTGCCAGCTCACCGAGGAGGGGAGGGGACACTGAAGCTTTCTTT
CASSPRRGGDTEAFF
>TRBD2|TRBV15|TRBJ2-7
TGTGCCACCAGCAGAGAGAGGGGAAGGACTAGCGGGAGGAGGCTCTACGAGCAGTACTTC
CATSRERGRTSGRRLYEQYF
>TRBD1|TRBV18|TRBJ2-7
TGTGCCAGCTCACATCCAGGGACAGGGAGCTCCTACGAGCAGTACTTC
CASSHPGTGSSYEQYF
>TRBD2|TRBV11-2|TRBJ2-1
TGTGCCAGTCTAGCGGGAGGGAGCTACAATGAGCAGTTCTTC
CASLAGGSYNEQFF
>TRBD1|TRBV5-4|TRBJ2-1
TGTGCCAGCAGCCCCAGAGGGGGCGGAAGCTCCTACAATGAGCAGTTCTTC
CASSPRGGGSSYNEQFF
>TRBD1|TRBV30|TRBJ2-7
TGTGCCTGGCTTCCTCCGGGACAGTTCCCCTACGAGCAGTACTTC
CAWLPPGQFPYEQYF
>.|TRBV7-2|TRBJ2-7
TGTGCCAGCAGACCGCAGGGGGCCGGTAGCGGGTTCCTTCGGGAGCAGTACTTC
CASRPQGAGSGFLREQYF
>.|TRBV5-1|TRBJ2-2
TGCGCCAGCAGCCCCCTGACGGAGACCGGGGAGCTGTTTTTT
CASSPLTETGELFF
>.|TRBV29-1|TRBJ2-5
TGCAGCGTTGGAGTGGGGGGGGGCACGGCAGAGACCCAGTACTTC
CSVGVGGGTAETQYF
>.|TRBV6-6|TRBJ1-5
TGTGCCAGCAGTTACCGGGAGGGACACGGCGATCAGCCCCAGCATTTT
CASSYREGHGDQPQHF
>.|TRBV2|TRBJ2-1
TGTGCCAGTGCGGAGGGCAACTACAATGAGCAGTTCTTC
CASAEGNYNEQFF
>.|TRBV7-8|TRBJ2-7
TGTGCCAGCAGCTATAGTCCTGAGATCTACGAGCAGTACTTC
CASSYSPEIYEQYF
>TRBD1|TRBV30|TRBJ2-5
TGTGCCTGGAGGGGCCGGGACAGGTCCGTGGAGACCCAGTACTTC
CAWRGRDRSVETQYF
>.|TRBV18|TRBJ2-2
TGTGCCAGCTCACATGACACTGATTTGAACACCGGGGAGCTGTTTTTT
CASSHDTDLNTGELFF
>TRBD2|TRBV7-9|TRBJ2-1
TGTGCCAGCAGCCATCCAGGACTAGCGGCCAATGAGCAGTTCTTC
CASSHPGLAANEQFF
>.|TRBV29-1|TRBJ2-7
TGCAGCGTTGAGGGGCGATACGAGCAGTACTTC
CSVEGRYEQYF
>.|TRBV18|TRBJ2-1
TGTGCCAGCTCACCGAACTTCGACAATGAGCAGTTCTTC
CASSPNFDNEQFF
>.|TRBV27|TRBJ1-1
TGTGCCAGCAGTCCGGCGGGCAGAGAAATGAACACTGAAGCTTTCTTT
CASSPAGREMNTEAFF
>TRBD1|TRBV11-2|TRBJ1-2
TGTGCCAGCAGCTTGGGACAGGGGACAGCTAACTATGGCTACACCTTC
CASSLGQGTANYGYTF
>TRBD2|TRBV9|TRBJ2-1
TGTGCCAGCAGCCCTGTGGGGGGGAGCTACAATGAGCAGTTCTTC
CASSPVGGSYNEQFF
>TRBD2|TRBV7-8|TRBJ2-6
TGTGCCAGCAGCTTCGAAAGACTAGCGGGCTCTGGGGCCAACGTCCTGACTTTC
CASSFERLAGSGANVLTF
>.|TRBV28|TRBJ2-4
TGTGCCAGCAGTCCGGGTAGCGCCAAAAACATTCAGTACTTC
CASSPGSAKNIQYF
>TRBD2|TRBV5-1|TRBJ2-3
TGCGCCAGCACCCGTAGGCTAGCGGGCATCACAGATACGCAGTATTTT
CASTRRLAGITDTQYF
>.|TRBV11-3|TRBJ2-7
TGTGCCAGCAGCGCACGGCGGGACGGAGACTACGAGCAGTACTTC
CASSARRDGDYEQYF